This T cell receptor (beta chain) originates from a study of beta chain features in type 1 diabetes. Overall study: Cells sorted and examined across all samples totaled almost 110 million. Study outcomes and limitations: Compared to healthy donors, patients appeared to have naive, central memory and Treg TCRB repertoires that were more alike.

The sequenced template was cDNA made from the entire isolated RNA. Average reads for naive, central memory and regulatory T cell samples were around 4 million. Sequencing was performed with immunoSEQ multiplex PCR; in TCRdb, only in-frame clones are kept and a portion is missing. Of just over 450,000 clones listed, approximately 30% were seen once; the top ten hold 0.05% to 0.065%. To note about this clone: Its antigen is not known.

The sequencing sample was made of naive CD4+ T cells from blood. This clonotype was sampled from a man in his late teens or twenties in good health.

Written as DNA, the CDR3 is TGTGCCAGCCAGACAGAAACTAATGAAAAACTGTTTTTT. This codes for CASQTETNEKLFF. J is TRBJ1-4 and V is TRBV2, with D possibly TRBD1 on 5 matching bases. The CDR3 runs to 13 residues. The germline CDR1 and CDR2 sequences are SNHLY and FYNNEI. V lost 8 bases to trimming and J lost 1 base, with 8 bases between them.